This TCR beta chain originates from a study of CD8+CD57+ T cells in acquired aplastic anemia. Trimming shortened V by 2 bases and J by 0 bases, and 10 bases separated the two germline ends. Germline CDR1 SQVTM, CDR2 ANQGSEA. The CDR3 sequence is 14 residues long. Profiling of TCR beta VDJ combinations and CDR3 sequences used genomic DNA as template. TCRdb analysed the reads with MiXCR anew, one entry per CDR3 protein. Of about 200,000 distinct CDR3 sequences detected, around three fifths appear once; the ten largest clones hold around 60%. Sequencing was done on patients that had shown CD8+CD57+ cell expansion by flow cytometry.

The chain couples TRBV29-1 to TRBJ1-1; D gene unclear. This TCR was recovered from a human donor with aplastic anemia. Sequencing input: sorted CD4+, CD8+, or CD8+CD57+ T cells (not recorded which) from PBMCs. The DNA for the CDR3 is TGCAGCGTTGAAAGGGCCGCCATGAACACTGAAGCTTTCTTT. Amino acid sequence: CSVERAAMNTEAFF.